A selection of T cell receptor beta chains follows, all from one sample in a study of long-term antiretroviral therapy in people with HIV. The repertoire was sequenced with immunoSEQ multiplex PCR; TCRdb's copy has only in-frame clones and lacks some. The data contain around 24,000 clones, 75% to 85% of them singletons. The material sequenced was unsorted PBMCs, taken 0.5 years after starting antiretroviral therapy. These receptors came from a woman in her thirties or forties with HIV. CDR3s include the opening cysteine and the closing phenylalanine or tryptophan. Not every row has a clone size; where given, it reads once, few, many or a size class.

TRBV2	-	TRBJ2-3	CASSGRQGGTDTQYF
TRBV7-9	-	TRBJ2-4	CASSGYRDRVNKNIQYF
TRBV7-2	-	TRBJ1-3	CASSLAGTLNSGNTIYF
TRBV6-1	-	TRBJ2-6	CASKGGDSGANVLTF
TRBV5-1	-	TRBJ1-6	CASSLQQGASYNSPLHF
TRBV2	-	TRBJ1-5	CASKASGGNQPQHF
TRBV5-1	-	TRBJ2-7	CASSLGPGQGHEQYF
TRBV4-2	-	TRBJ1-4	CASSPGQGGATNEKLFF
TRBV9	-	TRBJ2-5	CASSAYQETQYF
TRBV5-6	-	TRBJ2-3	CASSLVSVGGSPGDTQYF
TRBV6-5	-	TRBJ1-6	CASSWTGGIDSPLHF
TRBV5-6	few	TRBJ2-3	CASSRPPGRGGDTQYF
TRBV9	-	TRBJ2-7	CASGTGQLNYEQYF
TRBV6-1	-	TRBJ2-5	CASSLRQQETQYF
TRBV10-3	-	TRBJ1-1	CAISEEGTGGDFF
TRBV2	-	TRBJ2-1	CASRYTRDTPWNEQFF
TRBV9	-	TRBJ1-3	CASSVEDLGLSGNTIYF
TRBV2	-	TRBJ1-1	CASSVLGTLEAFF
TRBV4-2	-	TRBJ2-3	CASSQDPPEGGPTDTQYF
TRBV15	few	TRBJ2-7	CATSRDQGLPYEQYF
TRBV25-1	-	TRBJ1-2	CASSDLDGLGYTF
TRBV19	-	TRBJ2-3	CASSSGGSDTQYF
TRBV7-3	-	TRBJ2-2	CASSLRGSGGAPDTGELFF
TRBV7-9	-	TRBJ1-4	CASSIPGQVEKLFF
TRBV7-7	once	TRBJ2-3	CASSLGRRGTDTQYF
TRBV7-2	-	TRBJ1-2	CASSLTRGRAYGYTF
TRBV28	-	TRBJ2-1	CASRVGGDQNNEQFF
TRBV4-1	-	TRBJ2-1	CASSHPKDRGGSYNEQFF
TRBV20-1	-	TRBJ1-2	CSARALGQANF
TRBV30	-	TRBJ1-6	CAWSSNSPLHF
TRBV5-8	-	TRBJ1-1	CASIAGEATEAFF
TRBV5-1	-	TRBJ2-1	CASSFGGQDEQFF
TRBV7-8	-	TRBJ1-1	CASSLDTEAFF
TRBV2	-	TRBJ2-2	CASREGLAGDLATGELFF
TRBV7-8	-	TRBJ1-1	CASSLTVSNNRWAEAFF
TRBV5-1	medium-sized	TRBJ1-1	CASSLNRNTEAFF
TRBV2	few	TRBJ2-1	CASSPVNEQFF
TRBV20-1	once	TRBJ1-4	CSAVGEKLFF
TRBV7-9	-	TRBJ2-1	CASSFYGGGSFDEQFF
TRBV30	-	TRBJ1-1	CAWSRGAENIEAFF
TRBV19	-	TRBJ1-1	CASKHLAEAFF
TRBV4-2	-	TRBJ2-7	CASSQQIAGGSYEQYF
TRBV7-9	-	TRBJ1-1	CASGLRGQRGTEAFF
TRBV7-2	few	TRBJ2-7	CASSLAPSRGDYEQYF
TRBV28	-	TRBJ2-1	CASSRGLAPFF
TRBV29-1	-	TRBJ2-7	CSVERRGEQYF
TRBV10-3	once	TRBJ2-2	CAISPGLGPSELFF
TRBV6-1	-	TRBJ1-5	CASSEIPGWGNQPQHF
TRBV4-2	-	TRBJ2-2	CASSQEVTRGLGELFF
TRBV29-1	-	TRBJ2-2	CSVRTSGGAGELFF
TRBV11-2	-	TRBJ1-4	CASSGHGTDLREELFF
TRBV5-4	-	TRBJ2-7	CASSPGGQRTYEQYF
TRBV4-2	once	TRBJ2-3	CASSRGVPSTSTDTQYF
TRBV2	few	TRBJ2-2	CASLGLAQNGELFF
TRBV28	-	TRBJ1-6	CASSLGLGTGSSPLHF
TRBV4-1	-	TRBJ2-3	CASSQDSLGQESTDTQYF